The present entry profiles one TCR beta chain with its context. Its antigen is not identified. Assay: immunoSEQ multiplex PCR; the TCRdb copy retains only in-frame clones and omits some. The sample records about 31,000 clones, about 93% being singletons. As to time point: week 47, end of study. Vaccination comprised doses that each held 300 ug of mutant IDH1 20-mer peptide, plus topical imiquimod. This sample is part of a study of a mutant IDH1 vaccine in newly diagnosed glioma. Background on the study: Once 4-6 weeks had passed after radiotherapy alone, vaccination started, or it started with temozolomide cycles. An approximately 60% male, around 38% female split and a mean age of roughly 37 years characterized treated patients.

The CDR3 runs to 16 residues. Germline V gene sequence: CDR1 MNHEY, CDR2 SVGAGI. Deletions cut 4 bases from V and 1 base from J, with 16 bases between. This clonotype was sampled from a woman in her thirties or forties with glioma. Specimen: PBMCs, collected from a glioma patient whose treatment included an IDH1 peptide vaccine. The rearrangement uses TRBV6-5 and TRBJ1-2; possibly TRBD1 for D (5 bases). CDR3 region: CASSLVSGTGNYGYTF. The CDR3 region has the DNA TGTGCCAGCAGTTTAGTGAGCGGGACGGGTAACTATGGCTACACCTTC.